This is a list of T cell receptor beta chains from one sample in a study of blood T cells in healthy people across ages. Each CDR3 protein gets one entry after TCRdb re-called the 5' RACE reads with MiXCR. This table holds just under 750,000 distinct CDR3 sequences, about 20% found once. Sequenced input: blood. These receptors were obtained from a man in his sixties or seventies in good health. The CDR3 runs from the conserved cysteine through the conserved F or W. A D gene is named only where the DNA matches it firmly. The size of a clone is reported for some rows only, either as once, few or many, or as a class for expanded clones.

j_gene	v_gene	d_gene	abundance	CDR3aa	CDR3nt
TRBJ2-5	TRBV4-1	-	few	CASSQARQLKETQYF	TGCGCCAGCAGCCAAGCTCGACAGTTAAAGGAGACCCAGTACTTC
TRBJ1-1	TRBV7-2	-	-	CASSLGWSAEAFF	TGTGCCAGCAGCTTAGGGTGGAGCGCTGAAGCTTTCTTT
TRBJ2-3	TRBV29-1	TRBD1	few	CSVEGQGNTDTQYF	TGCAGCGTCGAAGGACAGGGGAACACAGATACGCAGTATTTT
TRBJ1-1	TRBV7-9	-	few	CASSTETGRAFF	TGTGCCAGCAGCACCGAAACAGGGAGGGCTTTCTTT
TRBJ1-2	TRBV12-3/TRBV12-4	-	few	CASSLRSGYTF	TGTGCCAGCAGTTTAAGGAGTGGCTACACCTTC
TRBJ2-7	TRBV20-1	-	-	CSARDFKYEQYF	TGCAGTGCTAGGGACTTCAAATACGAGCAGTACTTC
TRBJ1-1	TRBV12-3/TRBV12-4	TRBD1	few	CASSPQHRGSWDTEAFF	TGTGCCAGCAGTCCGCAGCACAGGGGCTCTTGGGACACTGAAGCTTTCTTT
TRBJ1-3	TRBV6-5	TRBD1	few	CASSRGQRSGNTIYF	TGTGCCAGCAGTAGGGGACAGCGCTCTGGAAACACCATATATTTT
TRBJ2-1	TRBV6-1	-	-	CASMGRSYNEQFF	TGTGCCAGCATGGGCAGGTCCTACAATGAGCAGTTCTTC
TRBJ2-1	TRBV27	-	many	CASSPSGLHNEQFF	TGTGCCAGCAGTCCCTCAGGACTACACAATGAGCAGTTCTTC
TRBJ2-3	TRBV29-1	-	many	CSVELNTDTQYF	TGCAGCGTTGAACTTAACACAGATACGCAGTATTTT
TRBJ2-3	TRBV5-1	TRBD2	-	CASGASGTDTQYF	TGCGCCAGCGGGGCTAGCGGGACAGATACGCAGTATTTT
TRBJ2-2	TRBV5-1	TRBD1	-	CASGWDSPNTGELFF	TGCGCCAGCGGCTGGGACAGCCCGAACACCGGGGAGCTGTTTTTT
TRBJ1-4	TRBV4-1	TRBD1	few	CASSQEQGSGGSEKLFF	TGCGCCAGCAGCCAAGAGCAAGGTTCAGGGGGCTCTGAAAAACTGTTTTTT
TRBJ2-5	TRBV14	-	few	CASSQAGREETQYF	TGTGCCAGCAGCCAAGCGGGACGGGAAGAGACCCAGTACTTC
TRBJ2-5	TRBV18	-	many	CASSPFAAQETQYF	TGTGCCAGCTCACCCTTTGCGGCACAAGAGACCCAGTACTTC
TRBJ2-4	TRBV7-2	-	-	CASSLAGLAENIQYF	TGTGCCAGCAGCTTAGCGGGACTGGCCGAAAACATTCAGTACTTC
TRBJ2-7	TRBV7-2	-	few	CASSLGSVDTARRGEQYF	TGTGCCAGCAGCTTAGGCTCCGTAGATACAGCGAGAAGAGGGGAGCAGTACTTC
TRBJ1-2	TRBV7-2	-	once	CASSLAWLANYGYTF	TGTGCCAGCAGCTTAGCTTGGTTAGCTAACTATGGCTACACCTTC
TRBJ1-3	TRBV30	TRBD1	few	CAWSGSGQGATGNTIYF	TGTGCCTGGAGTGGATCGGGGCAGGGGGCAACTGGAAACACCATATATTTT
TRBJ2-3	TRBV6-5	-	-	CASSYRRTTDTQYF	TGTGCCAGCAGTTACCGCAGAACAACAGATACGCAGTATTTT
TRBJ1-2	TRBV5-1	-	-	CASSLGPIRDANYGYTF	TGCGCCAGCAGCTTGGGCCCGATCCGGGACGCTAACTATGGCTACACCTTC
TRBJ2-1	TRBV29-1	TRBD2	few	CSVDKLAGGANEQFF	TGCAGCGTTGATAAACTAGCGGGAGGTGCCAATGAGCAGTTCTTC
TRBJ1-1	TRBV6-5	-	few	CASTQTWDTEAFF	TGTGCCAGCACCCAGACGTGGGACACTGAAGCTTTCTTT
TRBJ1-4	TRBV19	-	-	CASTETLGKLFF	TGTGCCAGTACCGAGACATTGGGAAAACTGTTTTTT
TRBJ1-3	TRBV2	TRBD1	few	CASSVRQGVNTIYF	TGTGCCAGCAGTGTCCGGCAGGGGGTGAACACCATATATTTT
TRBJ2-4	TRBV12-3/TRBV12-4	-	few	CASGGAAKNIQYF	TGTGCCAGTGGAGGTGCGGCCAAAAACATTCAGTACTTC
TRBJ2-1	TRBV7-9	-	few	CASSTPRAEGSNEQFF	TGTGCCAGCAGCACCCCGAGGGCGGAGGGCTCAAATGAGCAGTTCTTC
TRBJ1-1	TRBV12-3/TRBV12-4	TRBD1	-	CASSFPTGTGEAFF	TGTGCCAGCAGTTTCCCGACAGGGACAGGGGAAGCTTTCTTT
TRBJ1-2	TRBV27	-	-	CASSLSGRDSMGKGYTF	TGTGCCAGCAGTTTATCGGGGCGGGACTCGATGGGGAAAGGCTACACCTTC
TRBJ2-1	TRBV12-3/TRBV12-4	-	few	CASSLALNGEQFF	TGTGCCAGCAGTTTAGCCCTAAACGGTGAGCAGTTCTTC
TRBJ2-1	TRBV28	TRBD1	few	CASSLGQGRNNEQFF	TGTGCCAGCAGTCTGGGACAGGGACGAAACAATGAGCAGTTCTTC
TRBJ2-7	TRBV21-1	-	-	CASSTHRASYEQYF	TGTGCCAGCAGCACCCACAGGGCCTCTTACGAGCAGTACTTC
TRBJ2-4	TRBV21-1	-	-	CASSITGLDIQYF	TGTGCCAGCAGCATTACAGGGCTCGACATTCAGTACTTC
TRBJ1-4	TRBV5-4	TRBD1	few	CASSRQGYDEKLFF	TGTGCCAGCAGCCGACAGGGGTACGATGAAAAACTGTTTTTT
TRBJ2-1	TRBV9	-	-	CASSVVNSPNNEQFF	TGTGCCAGCAGCGTAGTAAATAGCCCTAACAATGAGCAGTTCTTC
TRBJ1-3	TRBV5-5	-	few	CASSLAPSGNTIYF	TGTGCCAGCAGCTTGGCACCCTCTGGAAACACCATATATTTT
TRBJ2-7	TRBV10-3	TRBD2	-	CAISDGRGASYEQYF	TGTGCCATCAGTGACGGGAGGGGGGCCTCCTACGAGCAGTACTTC
TRBJ2-1	TRBV9	TRBD2	-	CASSVTSGSHNEQFF	TGTGCCAGCAGCGTGACTAGCGGGAGTCACAATGAGCAGTTCTTC
TRBJ2-1	TRBV18	-	few	CASSLKAREWYEQFF	TGTGCCAGCTCACTTAAGGCCAGGGAGTGGTATGAGCAGTTCTTC
TRBJ2-1	TRBV29-1	TRBD2	many	CSVDPGLVQFF	TGCAGCGTTGACCCGGGACTAGTACAGTTCTTC
TRBJ2-5	TRBV19	TRBD2	few	CASSMLAGQQETQYF	TGTGCCAGTAGTATGCTAGCGGGGCAGCAAGAGACCCAGTACTTC
TRBJ2-4	TRBV29-1	-	once	CSVRGDKNIQYF	TGCAGCGTTAGAGGAGACAAAAACATTCAGTACTTC
TRBJ2-7	TRBV5-1	TRBD1	few	CASSWWRTGIGNEQYF	TGCGCCAGCAGCTGGTGGCGGACAGGGATCGGTAACGAGCAGTACTTC
TRBJ1-2	TRBV28	TRBD1	-	CASSTGQGLGGYTF	TGTGCCAGCAGCACCGGACAGGGCCTGGGAGGCTACACCTTC
TRBJ2-4	TRBV29-1	TRBD2	-	CGRGPKNIQYF	TGCGGGAGGGGACCCAAAAACATTCAGTACTTC
TRBJ2-5	TRBV4-1	-	few	CASSQERGQETQYF	TGCGCCAGCAGCCAAGAGAGGGGGCAAGAGACCCAGTACTTC
TRBJ2-5	TRBV12-3/TRBV12-4	-	many	CASSSRYQETQYF	TGTGCCAGCAGTTCTCGGTACCAAGAGACCCAGTACTTC
TRBJ1-4	TRBV27	-	-	CASSFVVNEKLFF	TGTGCCAGCAGTTTCGTGGTTAACGAAAAACTGTTTTTT
TRBJ1-3	TRBV10-3	-	few	CAISESREYSGNTIYF	TGTGCCATCAGTGAGTCGAGGGAGTACTCTGGAAACACCATATATTTT
TRBJ1-4	TRBV4-1	-	many	CASSQEGGRRYSEKLFF	TGCGCCAGCAGCCAAGAAGGCGGCAGGCGCTATTCGGAAAAACTGTTTTTT
TRBJ2-6	TRBV12-3/TRBV12-4	-	few	CASCGPSGANVLTF	TGTGCCAGCTGTGGGCCGTCTGGGGCCAACGTCCTGACTTTC
TRBJ2-7	TRBV19	TRBD1	few	CACQGDSYEQYF	TGTGCCTGCCAGGGGGACTCCTACGAGCAGTACTTC
TRBJ2-3	TRBV6-4	-	-	CASRTGRSSSTDTQYF	TGTGCCAGCAGGACCGGACGAAGCTCTAGCACAGATACGCAGTATTTT